Shown below are 13 T cell receptor beta chains from a single sample sequenced in a study of CD8 T cells in ankylosing spondylitis. TCRdb processed the 5' RACE reads anew with MiXCR; each CDR3 protein has one entry. Among roughly 140,000 distinct CDR3 sequences listed, more than 40% were seen once. The specimen was synovial fluid, either unsorted or a sorted T cell fraction (not recorded which). These receptors were obtained from a male donor with ankylosing spondylitis.

CDR3 in DNA: TGTGCCAGCAGTGAAGGGAAGGGTTTGGATGAAAAACTGTTTTTT. This translates into CASSEGKGLDEKLFF. The chain combines TRBV2 with TRBJ1-4; no clear D gene. The CDR3 covers 15 residues. Germline CDR1 is SNHLY and CDR2 is FYNNEI. V dropped 1 base and J dropped 6 bases, with 12 bases sitting between them.

The rearrangement uses TRBV28 and TRBJ1-5; D not certain. The length of the CDR3 is 15 residues. V dropped 5 bases and J dropped 1 base, with 12 bases sitting between them. Germline lookup yields CDR1 MDHEN and CDR2 SYDVKM. The CDR3 sequence is CASSEGVLSNQPQHF. The CDR3 DNA is TGTGCCAGCAGTGAAGGAGTCCTGAGCAATCAGCCCCAGCATTTT.

This clonotype was recorded only once. The V and J genes are TRBV7-9 and TRBJ1-1; a possible D gene is TRBD1 (5 bases). Germline-derived CDR1 and CDR2 are SEHNR and FQNEAQ (reference sequence). V gave up 5 bases and J gave up 7 bases, with 14 bases separating them. The CDR3 length is 13 residues. CDR3 protein: CASSPPPGVEAFF. The CDR3 DNA sequence: TGTGCCAGCAGCCCCCCCCCGGGGGTTGAAGCTTTCTTT.

This chain connects TRBV20-1 to TRBJ2-7, with 8 bases that match TRBD1. This CDR3 has 16 residues. Germline V gene lookup returns CDR1 DFQATT and CDR2 SNEGSKA (reference sequence). V was clipped by 1 base and J by 0 bases; unmatched bases: 8. CDR3 protein: CSARAPPDRDSYEQYF. The CDR3 DNA sequence: TGCAGTGCTAGAGCCCCACCGGACAGGGACTCCTACGAGCAGTACTTC.

In this sample, this clonotype turned up a few times. This sequence joins TRBV20-1 and TRBJ2-1; tentatively, D is TRBD2 (6 bases). The CDR3 extends over 11 amino acids. Trimming removed 6 bases from V and 9 bases from J, with 12 bases in between. Germline V gene sequence: CDR1 DFQATT, CDR2 SNEGSKA (reference sequence). The CDR3 DNA is TGCAGTGCGCTGGGACTCGTTGAGCAGTTCTTC. This codes for CSALGLVEQFF.

The rearrangement links TRBV7-8 to TRBJ1-5; 7 bases are shared with TRBD1. The trim removed 1 base at V and 3 bases at J, leaving 12 bases unmatched. CDR1 is SGHVS and CDR2 is FQNEAQ in the germline V gene. CDR3 size: 18 residues. The CDR3 sequence is CASSLGPSRQGLNQPQHF. As DNA, the CDR3 is TGTGCCAGCAGCTTAGGCCCATCTAGACAGGGACTCAATCAGCCCCAGCATTTT.

This clonotype was seen a handful of times. V and J are TRBV28 and TRBJ2-7, with D possibly matching TRBD1 (6 bases). The CDR3 consists of 14 residues. Trimming stripped 1 base from V and 3 bases from J, with 10 bases between. CDR1 and CDR2 from the germline V gene are MDHEN and SYDVKM. CDR3 bases: TGTGCCAGCAGTTTATATGAAGGGGGCTACGAGCAGTACTTC. Protein product: CASSLYEGGYEQYF.

This clonotype was seen just once. The V gene is TRBV9, the J gene TRBJ1-2; no definite D call. This CDR3 spans 13 amino acids. CDR1 and CDR2 (germline): SGDLS, YYNGEE. Trimming left V 0 bases short and J 2 bases short, with 5 bases between. CDR3 region: CASSVGTNYGYTF. Written as DNA, the CDR3 is TGTGCCAGCAGCGTAGGGACCAACTATGGCTACACCTTC.

V gene TRBV6-4 combines with J gene TRBJ2-1, with TRBD2 as a possible D gene (7 bases). From germline, CDR1 is MRHNA and CDR2 SNTAGT. V lost 3 bases and J 5 bases, leaving 11 bases between the germline ends. This CDR3 has 14 residues. CDR3 DNA sequence: TGTGCCAGCAGTGAAACGGGGGGCCACAATGAGCAGTTCTTC. This sequence encodes CASSETGGHNEQFF.

This clonotype was counted a single time. The rearrangement links TRBV4-1 to TRBJ2-7; 8 bases fit TRBD1. There are 18 residues in the CDR3. The V gene's germline CDR1 is MGHRA and CDR2 YSYEKL. The V and J ends lost 2 bases and 2 bases, in that order; junction bases with no gene match: 14. CDR3 DNA sequence: TGCGCCAGCAGCCAAATTAGTCCCGGACAGGGTCCAGCCTACGAGCAGTACTTC. Amino acids: CASSQISPGQGPAYEQYF.

This clonotype was seen only a few times. J is TRBJ2-2 and V is TRBV5-1, with no clear D. V gave up 0 bases and J gave up 1 base, with 13 bases separating them. Germline lookup yields CDR1 SGHRS and CDR2 YFSETQ. This CDR3 comprises 17 residues. The CDR3 reads CASSLGRTPLNTGELFF. CDR3 sequence (DNA): TGCGCCAGCAGCTTGGGACGTACTCCGTTGAACACCGGGGAGCTGTTTTTT.

The chain uses TRBV4-1 and TRBJ2-3; 13 nucleotides agree with TRBD2. This CDR3 has 19 amino acids. After removal of 0 bases from V and 3 bases from J, the junction contained 9 bases not matched to a gene. Per the germline V gene, CDR1 is MGHRA and CDR2 is YSYEKL. The CDR3 DNA sequence: TGCGCCAGCAGCCAAGATCGGGAGACTAGCGGGAGGAGTACAGATACGCAGTATTTT. Amino acids: CASSQDRETSGRSTDTQYF.

The V and J genes are TRBV10-3 and TRBJ2-7; the D gene is possibly TRBD2 (6 bases). The CDR3 is 18 residues long. V dropped 3 bases and J dropped 3 bases, with 24 bases sitting between them. The germline V gene has CDR1 ENHRY and CDR2 SYGVKD. The CDR3 loop is CAISDAPRGRDRVYEQYF. For the CDR3, the DNA is TGTGCCATCAGTGATGCTCCGCGAGGGCGGGATAGGGTCTACGAGCAGTACTTC.